The sequence of this T cell receptor (beta chain) was determined in a study of shared clonotypes between healthy human individuals. Original data processing: ImmunoSEQ output held junction-only sequences without quality scores, so filtering differed. Profiling relied on immunoSEQ multiplex PCR, and the TCRdb table lists in-frame clones only, not all of them. The V and J calls and clone size come from that table; D and trimming were worked out from the DNA. The table records under 1 million clones, about 97% of them present only once. CD45RO-negative, CCR7-positively selected cells formed the naive CD8 fraction, excluding terminally differentiated effector memory CD45RA+ cells. Healthy adults negative for HIV, lacking recent acute infections or vaccinations, served as donors. Study-wide results and limits: Specimens sampled were limited to blood, with tissue repertoires likely differing. Several donors showed sharing of approximately 5% of naive CD4 clonotypes.

The germline V gene encodes CDR1 SEHNR and CDR2 FQNEAQ (reference sequence). The trim removed 5 bases at V and 6 bases at J, leaving 5 bases unmatched. This CDR3 comprises 16 residues. As regards this clone: The target antigen is unknown.

The J gene is TRBJ2-2, the V gene TRBV7-9, with 14 bases aligning to TRBD2. The source of this sequence is a man under 40 in good health. The sequenced sample consisted of naive CD8+ T cells sorted from blood. CDR3 coding DNA: TGTGCCAGCAGCCCGGGACTAGCGGGAGTCGCCGGGGAGCTGTTTTTT. Translation: CASSPGLAGVAGELFF.